This entry is about one T cell receptor (beta chain). The data derive from a study of breast tumors, draining lymph nodes, adjacent tissues. One entry per CDR3 protein results from TCRdb running MiXCR on the multiplex PCR reads. The data hold 20,000 to 25,000 distinct CDR3 sequences, with about 38% observed a single time. Material: breast tumor tissue. The receptor comes from a female donor with breast cancer. Some clones in this sample may be carry-over from other donors' samples.

The CDR3 region has the DNA TGTGCCAGCAGCTTAACAGCGGGTAGCACAGATACGCAGTATTTT. Its protein product is CASSLTAGSTDTQYF. The rearrangement links TRBV7-3 to TRBJ2-3; maybe TRBD2 (6 bases). The CDR3 spans 15 residues. Deletions cut 0 bases from V and 0 bases from J, with 7 bases between. The germline gives CDR1 SGHTA, CDR2 FQGTGA.